Each of the 7 T cell receptor beta chains below was sequenced from the same sample in a study of T cell responses to AZD1222 COVID-19 vaccine. Libraries were prepared by immunoSEQ multiplex PCR; TCRdb keeps only in-frame clonotypes and omits some of them. The sample records around 150,000 clones, approximately 90% being singletons. This sample comprised peripheral blood, obtained on day 0 of AZD1222 vaccination. These receptors were collected from an adult in good health.

The J gene is TRBJ2-7, the V gene TRBV9, with D possibly being TRBD2 (6 bases). V was shortened by 4 bases and J by 0 bases, with 11 bases between the two germline ends. The CDR3 runs 14 residues. The V gene's germline CDR1 is SGDLS and CDR2 YYNGEE. As DNA, the CDR3 is TGTGCCAGCAGCTCCGGCGGGGCCTCCTACGAGCAGTACTTC. Translated, it gives CASSSGGASYEQYF.

This chain connects TRBV7-7 to TRBJ2-1, with D perhaps TRBD1 or TRBD2 (7 bases each). The CDR3 is made up of 15 amino acids. With 5 bases removed from V and 8 bases from J, the gap between germline ends came to 19 bases. From germline, CDR1 is SSHAT and CDR2 FNYEAQ (reference sequence). CDR3 DNA: TGTGCCAGCAGCCCAGGGGGGGGCGCGGCCGATGAGCAGTTCTTC. It translates to CASSPGGGAADEQFF.

The chain links TRBV28 to TRBJ1-4, with 7 bases identical to TRBD1. Germline values: CDR1 MDHEN, CDR2 SYDVKM. J was trimmed by 7 bases and V by 4 bases; bases with no gene match: 9. The length of the CDR3 is 15 residues. The CDR3 protein is CASSSLDRVTEKLFF. DNA of the CDR3: TGTGCCAGCAGTTCCCTCGACAGGGTTACTGAAAAACTGTTTTTT.

V usage is TRBV28 and J usage is TRBJ2-6; D unresolved. V gave up 3 bases and J gave up 2 bases, with 5 bases separating them. This CDR3 has 14 residues. Germline CDR1 MDHEN, CDR2 SYDVKM. CDR3 amino acids: CASSFRAGANVLTF. For the CDR3, the DNA is TGTGCCAGCAGTTTTCGTGCTGGGGCCAACGTCCTGACTTTC. Looking up the rest from reference TRBV28 and TRBJ2-6 gives the full variable domain: DVKVTQSSRYLVKRTGEKVFLECVQDMDHENMFWYRQDPGLGLRLIYFSYDVKMKEKGDIPEGYSVSREKKERFSLILESASTNQTSMYLCASSFRAGANVLTFGAGSRLTVL.

The chain has TRBV12-3 or TRBV12-4 and TRBJ2-1, with TRBD1 as a possible D gene (6 bases). V lost 2 bases and J 7 bases, leaving 9 bases between the germline ends. The CDR3 spans 13 residues. CDR3: CASSLTGYNEQFF. CDR3 bases: TGTGCCAGCAGTTTAACAGGGTATAATGAGCAGTTCTTC.

This chain joins TRBV30 and TRBJ2-1; 9 positions agree with TRBD2. Per germline, CDR1 GTSNPN and CDR2 SVGIG (reference sequence). This CDR3 is built from 16 residues. The junction had 17 bases not matched to a gene; V was cut back by 5 bases and J by 9 bases. The CDR3 reads CAWGSGLAGIRGEQFF. In DNA, the CDR3 is TGTGCCTGGGGGTCTGGGCTAGCGGGAATCCGGGGTGAGCAGTTCTTC.

V gene TRBV5-4 combines with J gene TRBJ1-2, with 7 bases identical to TRBD1. The germline V gene encodes CDR1 SGHNT and CDR2 YYREEE (reference sequence). V lost 5 bases, J lost 2 bases, and 3 bases stayed unmatched. The length of the CDR3 is 13 residues. CDR3 loop: CASRGTANYGYTF. The CDR3 bases are TGTGCCAGCAGGGGGACAGCAAACTATGGCTACACCTTC.